This is a list of T cell receptor beta chains from one sample in a study of response to subunit inactivated influenza vaccine. TCRdb ran MiXCR on the RT-PCR reads and lists one entry per CDR3 protein. The table has approximately 700,000 distinct CDR3 sequences, less than 20% seen once. Material: PBMCs from blood, obtained 12 days after vaccination. The receptors were sampled from a man aged 50 to 60 who received an inactivated influenza vaccine. The CDR3 runs from the conserved cysteine through the conserved F or W. The D gene is left open where the match is weak. Not every row has a clone size; where given, it reads once, few, many or a size class.

>TRBD1|TRBV5-1|many|TRBJ2-7
TGCGCCACCCGCTTGGGACAGGACTACGAGCAGTACTTC
CATRLGQDYEQYF
>TRBD2|TRBV29-1|once|TRBJ2-1
TGCAGCGTTGTTTTACTAGCGCGTTCCTACAATGAGCAGTTCTTC
CSVVLLARSYNEQFF
>TRBD2|TRBV4-2|many|TRBJ2-5
TGTGCCAGCAAAGAGACTAGCGGGGGTGATCAAGAGACCCAGTACTTC
CASKETSGGDQETQYF
>NA|TRBV27|NA|TRBJ2-5
TGTGCCAGCAGTTTGGTCAGGGTTGTTTCAGGGATGGAGACCCAGTACTTC
CASSLVRVVSGMETQYF
>NA|TRBV15|many|TRBJ2-5
TGTGCCACCAGCACGACAGGAGAGACCCAGTACTTC
CATSTTGETQYF
>TRBD2|TRBV6-1|NA|TRBJ2-1
TGTGCCAGCACCCAACTAGCGGGAGTCTATGAGCAGTTCTTC
CASTQLAGVYEQFF
>NA|TRBV25-1|NA|TRBJ2-5
TGTGCCAGCAGGGGGACGGCAGAGACCCAGTACTTC
CASRGTAETQYF
>TRBD2|TRBV20-1|NA|TRBJ2-1
TGCAGTGCTAGAGGATATCTAGCGGTCTCCTACAATGAGCAGTTCTTC
CSARGYLAVSYNEQFF
>TRBD2|TRBV6-2/TRBV6-3|NA|TRBJ2-5
TGTGCCAGCAGCTTAGCAGCGGGGATTTTAGAGACCCAGTACTTC
CASSLAAGILETQYF
>NA|TRBV19|NA|TRBJ2-3
TGTGCCAGTAGTGTGCGACCCGGCCTCAGCACAGATACGCAGTATTTT
CASSVRPGLSTDTQYF
>NA|TRBV7-9|few|TRBJ1-4
TGTGCCAGCAGCCCCCAAACAGCAACTAATGAAAAACTGTTTTTT
CASSPQTATNEKLFF
>NA|TRBV4-2|few|TRBJ1-1
TGTGCCAGCAGCCAAGAGGATTACATGAACACTGAAGCTTTCTTT
CASSQEDYMNTEAFF
>NA|TRBV10-3|few|TRBJ2-6
TGTGCCATCAGTGCATGGGGGCATCAAGGTGGGGCCAACGTCCTGACTTTC
CAISAWGHQGGANVLTF
>NA|TRBV28|few|TRBJ2-5
TGTGCCAGCAGTCGAATCCGGGACCTGAGGGAGACCCAGTACTTC
CASSRIRDLRETQYF
>NA|TRBV19|many|TRBJ2-1
TGTGCCAGTAGTATAGATAGCTGGGTACCCGGGAATGAGCAGTTCTTC
CASSIDSWVPGNEQFF
>TRBD2|TRBV5-1|NA|TRBJ2-3
TGCGCCAGCAGCCCGGGACTAGCGGGGGGCATAAGCACAGATACGCAGTATTTT
CASSPGLAGGISTDTQYF
>TRBD2|TRBV6-2/TRBV6-3|many|TRBJ2-1
TGTGCCAGCAGTTTCTTAGGGACTAGCGGCACCCGGCAGTTCTTC
CASSFLGTSGTRQFF
>TRBD1|TRBV4-1|NA|TRBJ1-5
TGCGCCAGCAGCCAAGGAGCGACAGGGGCCCCGGTGGGGCCCCAGCATTTT
CASSQGATGAPVGPQHF
>TRBD2|TRBV28|few|TRBJ2-4
TGTGCCAGCAGGGACTCGGGGGGGCGCGTTTACATTCAGTACTTC
CASRDSGGRVYIQYF
>TRBD2|TRBV15|many|TRBJ2-1
TGTGCCACCAGCAGAGATCCGGGGGGTCCCTACAATGAGCAGTTCTTC
CATSRDPGGPYNEQFF
>NA|TRBV7-9|few|TRBJ1-5
TGTGCCAGCAGCCCGCAGTCGGGTCAGCCCCAGCATTTT
CASSPQSGQPQHF
>TRBD1|TRBV5-6|few|TRBJ2-5
TGTGCCAGCAGCATGACAGGGTATTTGGAGACCCAGTACTTC
CASSMTGYLETQYF
>NA|TRBV29-1|few|TRBJ2-4
TGCAGCGTTGAGTTTGGGGGGGCCATTCAGTACTTC
CSVEFGGAIQYF
>NA|TRBV2|NA|TRBJ2-1
TGTGCCAGCGGTTTGACAGGATACTCCTACAATGAGCAGTTCTTC
CASGLTGYSYNEQFF
>NA|TRBV2|NA|TRBJ2-2
TGTGCCAGCCGGGTTGGACTACAGAACACCGGGGAGCTGTTTTTT
CASRVGLQNTGELFF
>NA|TRBV4-1|NA|TRBJ2-2
TGCGCCAGCAGCCGAATATGGTTACAGGTCAACACCGGGGAGCTGTTTTTT
CASSRIWLQVNTGELFF
>NA|TRBV7-9|few|TRBJ2-7
TGTGCCAGCTCTCCCGGCTACTTC
CASSPGYF
>TRBD1|TRBV20-1|many|TRBJ2-3
TGCAGTGCTAGTTATTTAGGACAGGGGGCTTTTACAGATACGCAGTATTTT
CSASYLGQGAFTDTQYF
>NA|TRBV7-2|few|TRBJ1-1
TGTGCCAGCAGCTCCGGACCTTGGGACACTGAAGCTTTCTTT
CASSSGPWDTEAFF
>NA|TRBV7-2|few|TRBJ2-7
TGTGCCAGCAGCTTAACTCTTGGAGGGGGCTCCTACGAGCAGTACTTC
CASSLTLGGGSYEQYF
>NA|TRBV7-9|NA|TRBJ2-1
TGTGCCGGCCTGGAGGGCCATGAGCAGTTCTTC
CAGLEGHEQFF
>NA|TRBV2|NA|TRBJ2-5
TGTGCCAGCAGGATCCGGACAGCCCAAGAGACCCAGTACTTC
CASRIRTAQETQYF
>TRBD2|TRBV7-2|NA|TRBJ2-5
TGTGCCAGCAGCTCACCTAGCGGGCTTAGAGAGACCCAGTACTTC
CASSSPSGLRETQYF
>NA|TRBV9|few|TRBJ2-1
TGTGCCAGCAGCGTGTTAGCGGAGCTTTACAATGAGCAGTTCTTC
CASSVLAELYNEQFF
>NA|TRBV7-2|many|TRBJ2-5
TGTGCCAGCAGCTTGATGGCTGCCCAAGAGACCCAGTACTTC
CASSLMAAQETQYF
>NA|TRBV29-1|NA|TRBJ2-5
TGCAGCGTTGAAGGAGGGGCAGGTCAAGAGACCCAGTACTTC
CSVEGGAGQETQYF
>TRBD2|TRBV7-7|few|TRBJ2-5
TGTGCTAGCAGCGCGGGACTAGCAAAAGAGACCCAGTACTTC
CASSAGLAKETQYF
>NA|TRBV3-1|few|TRBJ2-7
TGTGCCAGCAGCCAGACTAACGGACGGTGGGACGAGCAGTACTTC
CASSQTNGRWDEQYF
>TRBD2|TRBV20-1|NA|TRBJ2-4
TGCAGTGCTCCCAGCGGGAGTGCCAAAAACATTCAGTACTTC
CSAPSGSAKNIQYF
>NA|TRBV9|NA|TRBJ2-3
TGTGCCAGCAGCACCAGTGGGGGGGCCACAGATACGCAGTATTTT
CASSTSGGATDTQYF
>TRBD1|TRBV5-1|NA|TRBJ2-5
TGCGCCAGCAGCTTAGGGACAGGGGTTGGAGAGACCCAGTACTTC
CASSLGTGVGETQYF
>NA|TRBV20-1|NA|TRBJ2-2
TGCAGTGCCAGGAACCGGGGCCGAGAGACGAACACCGGGGAGCTGTTTTTT
CSARNRGRETNTGELFF
>NA|TRBV15|NA|TRBJ2-2
TGTGCCACCAGTCCGAGGGCTGACACCGGGGAGCTGTTTTTT
CATSPRADTGELFF
>NA|TRBV12-3/TRBV12-4|NA|TRBJ1-1
TGTGCCAGCAGGGTTACGACTGAAGCTTTCTTT
CASRVTTEAFF
>TRBD2|TRBV7-8|few|TRBJ2-3
TGTGCCAGCAGCTTAGTGGGTCGTGGGACTAGCCTGACGCAGTATTTT
CASSLVGRGTSLTQYF
>TRBD2|TRBV5-1|few|TRBJ2-1
TGCGCCAGCAGCTTGGCCTTCGTAGCGGGAACGAGGAATGAGCAGTTCTTC
CASSLAFVAGTRNEQFF
>NA|TRBV5-1|many|TRBJ2-1
TGCGCCAGCAGCTTGGGGGGGGGCGGCTACAATGAGCAGTTCTTC
CASSLGGGGYNEQFF
>TRBD1|TRBV11-2|few|TRBJ2-5
TGTGCCAGCAGCACTTACAGGGGAAGGGAGACCCAGTACTTC
CASSTYRGRETQYF
>TRBD1|TRBV6-1|NA|TRBJ2-3
TGTGCCAGCAGTGAAGCGGACAGGGTGGGGGGCGCAGATACGCAGTATTTT
CASSEADRVGGADTQYF
>NA|TRBV10-3|few|TRBJ2-3
TGTGCCATCAGTGAATCGGGGGCGACTAGCACAGATACGCAGTATTTT
CAISESGATSTDTQYF
>NA|TRBV7-9|NA|TRBJ2-1
TGTGCCAGCAGCCACCGATGGAATGAGCAGTTCTTC
CASSHRWNEQFF
>TRBD1|TRBV20-1|few|TRBJ2-1
TGCAGTGCTAGAGGTGACAGGGGTCCCTACAATGAGCAGTTCTTC
CSARGDRGPYNEQFF
>NA|TRBV6-5|NA|TRBJ2-5
TGTGCCAGCAGTTACGGGTCAGTGGAGACCCAGTACTTC
CASSYGSVETQYF
>TRBD1|TRBV12-3/TRBV12-4|many|TRBJ1-5
TGTGCCAGCAGCCTGGACAGGAATCAGCCCCAGCATTTT
CASSLDRNQPQHF
>TRBD1|TRBV4-1|few|TRBJ2-4
TGCGCCAGCAGCCACCAGACAGGGAGTCTCGACATTCAGTACTTC
CASSHQTGSLDIQYF